This T cell receptor (beta chain) was captured in a study of STAT5B mutations in CD4+ large granular lymphocyte leukemia. TCRdb keeps only in-frame clones here, not all; method: immunoSEQ multiplex PCR. The sample consists of some 30,000 clones, about four fifths of them appearing once. The CDR3 spans 15 residues. V was shortened by 3 bases and J by 4 bases, with 13 bases between the two germline ends. The germline gives CDR1 LNHDA, CDR2 SQIVND (reference sequence). The chain uses TRBV19 and TRBJ1-3; no clear D gene. Material for sequencing was CD4+ T cells from blood buffy coats. This TCR was sampled from a human donor in good health. The chain's CDR3 is CASSISKIVGNTIYF. Here the CDR3 DNA reads TGTGCCAGTAGTATCTCCAAGATCGTCGGAAACACCATATATTTT.